This entry is about one T cell receptor beta chain. Germline V gene sequence: CDR1 SEHNR, CDR2 FQNEAQ (reference sequence). Deletions cut 5 bases from V and 0 bases from J, with 10 bases between. This CDR3 contains 14 residues. This sample is part of a study of blood T cell repertoires in COVID-19. Study-level background: COVID-19 samples from acute and convalescent phases originated in the United States, Italy and Spain. PBMCs, B-cell-depleted T cells, or T cells provided the cDNA or gDNA that made up the material.

Methods used by the authors: Amplification from reference gene primers served as the basis for estimated nucleated cell counts. TCRdb keeps only in-frame clones here, not all; method: immunoSEQ multiplex PCR. That table gives V, J and clone size, and the DNA gave D and trimming. This sample has 150,000 or so clones, with 90% found just once. The receptor was isolated from a man aged 55 to 70 with active or convalescent COVID-19. The sample comprised peripheral blood. V and J are TRBV7-9 and TRBJ2-5; tentatively, D is TRBD2 (5 bases). This CDR3 is CASSEDGNQETQYF. The CDR3 nucleotides are TGTGCCAGCAGCGAGGACGGGAACCAAGAGACCCAGTACTTC. Combining the CDR3 with reference TRBV7-9 and TRBJ2-5 gives the whole variable domain DTGVSQNPRHKITKRGQNVTFRCDPISEHNRLYWYRQTLGQGPEFLTYFQNEAQLEKSRLLSDRFSAERPKGSFSTLEIQRTEQGDSAMYLCASSEDGNQETQYFGPGTRLLVL.